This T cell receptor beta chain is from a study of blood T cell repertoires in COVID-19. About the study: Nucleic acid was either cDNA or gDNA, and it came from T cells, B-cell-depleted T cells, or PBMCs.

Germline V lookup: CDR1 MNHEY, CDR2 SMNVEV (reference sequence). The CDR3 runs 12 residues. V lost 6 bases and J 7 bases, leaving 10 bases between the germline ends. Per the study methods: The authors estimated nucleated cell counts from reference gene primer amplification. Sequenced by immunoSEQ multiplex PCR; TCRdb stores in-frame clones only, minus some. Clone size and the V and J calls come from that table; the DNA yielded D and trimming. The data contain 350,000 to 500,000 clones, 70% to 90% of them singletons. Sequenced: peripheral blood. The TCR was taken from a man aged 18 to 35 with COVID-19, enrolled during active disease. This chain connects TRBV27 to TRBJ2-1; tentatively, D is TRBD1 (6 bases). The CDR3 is CASRTQGNEQFF. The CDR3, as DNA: TGTGCCAGCAGAACACAGGGTAATGAGCAGTTCTTC.